This T cell receptor beta chain was identified during a study of blood T cell repertoires in COVID-19. CDR3 length: 15 amino acids. Germline CDR1 reads SGDLS; CDR2 reads YYNGEE. V was pared by 3 bases and J by 4 bases, with 7 bases of the junction left unmatched. Measured with immunoSEQ multiplex PCR; TCRdb has only the in-frame clones, and not every one. The sample has approximately 150,000 clones; 85% are singletons. The cohort comprised adults aged about 18 to 89 years residing in about two dozen US areas. Grouping used clinical history reported by participants in a survey and questionnaire. The rearrangement links TRBV9 to TRBJ2-1, with 7 bases lining up with TRBD2. Source material: PBMCs or T cells enriched from blood (not recorded which). The TCR was taken from a woman between 40 and 50 years old who had recovered from COVID-19. CDR3: CASSGWGGYYNEQFF. CDR3 coding DNA: TGTGCCAGCAGCGGGTGGGGGGGATATTACAATGAGCAGTTCTTC. The full variable domain, rest sourced from reference TRBV9 and TRBJ2-1, is DSGVTQTPKHLITATGQRVTLRCSPRSGDLSVYWYQQSLDQGLQFLIQYYNGEERAKGNILERFSAQQFPDLHSELNLSSLELGDSALYFCASSGWGGYYNEQFFGPGTRLTVL.